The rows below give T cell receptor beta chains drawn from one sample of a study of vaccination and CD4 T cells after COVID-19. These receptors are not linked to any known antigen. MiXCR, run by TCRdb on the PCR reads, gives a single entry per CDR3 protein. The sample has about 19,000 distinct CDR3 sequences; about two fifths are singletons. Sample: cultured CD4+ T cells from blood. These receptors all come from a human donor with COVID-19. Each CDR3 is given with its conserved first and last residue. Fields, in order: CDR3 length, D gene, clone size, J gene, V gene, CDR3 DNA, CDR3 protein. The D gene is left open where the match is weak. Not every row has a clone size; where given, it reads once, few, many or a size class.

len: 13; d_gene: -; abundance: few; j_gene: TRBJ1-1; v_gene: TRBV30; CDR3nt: TGTGCCTGGAGTGAGCAGTTGAACACTGAAGCTTTCTTT; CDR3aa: CAWSEQLNTEAFF
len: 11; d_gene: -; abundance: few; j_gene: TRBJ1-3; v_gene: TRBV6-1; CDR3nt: TGTACCGTGAGCTCTGGAAACACCATATATTTT; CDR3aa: CTVSSGNTIYF
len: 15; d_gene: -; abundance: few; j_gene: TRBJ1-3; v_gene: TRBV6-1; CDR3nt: TGTGCCAGCAGTGAACAGGGTTCTTCTGGAAACACCATATATTTT; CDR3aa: CASSEQGSSGNTIYF
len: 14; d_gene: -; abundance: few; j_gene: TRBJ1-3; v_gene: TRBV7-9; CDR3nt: TGTGCCAGCAGCTTAAGGGGCTCTGGAAACACCATATATTTT; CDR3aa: CASSLRGSGNTIYF
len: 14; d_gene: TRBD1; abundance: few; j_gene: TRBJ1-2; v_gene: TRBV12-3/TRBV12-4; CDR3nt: TGTGCCAGCAGAGAGAACAGGGGATACTATGGCTACACCTTC; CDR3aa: CASRENRGYYGYTF
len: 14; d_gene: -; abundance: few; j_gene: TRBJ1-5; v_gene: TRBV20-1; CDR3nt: TGCAGTGCTAGGAGTGGAAATAGCAATCAGCCCCAGCATTTT; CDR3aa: CSARSGNSNQPQHF
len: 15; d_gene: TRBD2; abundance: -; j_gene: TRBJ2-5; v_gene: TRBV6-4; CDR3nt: TGTGCCAGCAGTGAGACCGGGGGGGCCCAAGAGACCCAGTACTTC; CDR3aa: CASSETGGAQETQYF
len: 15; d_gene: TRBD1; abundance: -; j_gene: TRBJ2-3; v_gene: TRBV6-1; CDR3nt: TGTGCCAGCAGGTTGGGGGACAGTAGCACAGATACGCAGTATTTT; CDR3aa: CASRLGDSSTDTQYF
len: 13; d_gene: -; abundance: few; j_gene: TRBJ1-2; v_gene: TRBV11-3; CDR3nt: TGTGCCAGCAGCTTCCCAGCTAACTATGGCTACACCTTC; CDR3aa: CASSFPANYGYTF
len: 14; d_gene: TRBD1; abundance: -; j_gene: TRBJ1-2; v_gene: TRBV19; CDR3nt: TGTGCCAGTAGGGATGACAGGGGAGGGTATGGCTACACCTTC; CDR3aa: CASRDDRGGYGYTF
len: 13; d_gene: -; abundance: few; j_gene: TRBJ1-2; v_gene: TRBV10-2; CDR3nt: TGCGCCAGCAGTCGGGGGTATGACTATGGCTACACCTTC; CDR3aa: CASSRGYDYGYTF
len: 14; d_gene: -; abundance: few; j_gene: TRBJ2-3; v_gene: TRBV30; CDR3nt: TGTGCCTGGAGCAAGACTAAGAGCACAGATACGCAGTATTTT; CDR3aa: CAWSKTKSTDTQYF
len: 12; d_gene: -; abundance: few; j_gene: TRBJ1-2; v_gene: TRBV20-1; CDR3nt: TGCAGTGCTAGTGATACTAACTATGGCTACACCTTC; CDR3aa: CSASDTNYGYTF
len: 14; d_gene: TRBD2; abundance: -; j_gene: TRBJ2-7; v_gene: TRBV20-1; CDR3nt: TGCAGTGCTAGTGTGATCGGGGGGGCCTACGAGCAGTACTTC; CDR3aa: CSASVIGGAYEQYF
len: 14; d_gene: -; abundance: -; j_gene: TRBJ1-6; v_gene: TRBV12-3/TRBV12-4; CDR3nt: TGTGCCAGCAGCCTGACAGGATCGAATTCACCCCTCCACTTT; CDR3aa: CASSLTGSNSPLHF
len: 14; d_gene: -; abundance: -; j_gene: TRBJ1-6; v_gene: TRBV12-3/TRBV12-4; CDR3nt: TGTGCCAGCAGTGGGGGGACGGCAAATTCACCCCTCCACTTT; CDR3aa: CASSGGTANSPLHF
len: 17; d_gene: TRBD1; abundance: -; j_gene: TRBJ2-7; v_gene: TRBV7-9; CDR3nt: TGTGCCAGCAGCTTAGCGGTAGGGGTTGTCAGGGGGAGCGAGCAGTACTTC; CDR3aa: CASSLAVGVVRGSEQYF
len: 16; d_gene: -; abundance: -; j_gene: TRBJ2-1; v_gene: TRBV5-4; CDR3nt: TGTGCCAGCAGCTTGCAACGGCCCTCCTGGGGCAATGAGCAGTTCTTC; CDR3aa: CASSLQRPSWGNEQFF
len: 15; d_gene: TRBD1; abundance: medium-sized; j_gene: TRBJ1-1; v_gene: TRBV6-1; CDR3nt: TGTGCCAGCAGTCGGACAGGGGGCGTCCACACTGAAGCTTTCTTT; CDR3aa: CASSRTGGVHTEAFF
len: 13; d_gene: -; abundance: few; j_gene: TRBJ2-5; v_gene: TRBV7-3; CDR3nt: TGTGCCAGCAGCCCTGGGGCAGAAGAGACCCAGTACTTC; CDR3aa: CASSPGAEETQYF
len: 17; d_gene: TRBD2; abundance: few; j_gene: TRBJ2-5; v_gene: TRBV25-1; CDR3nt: TGTGCCAGCAGTGAATCGGGACTAGCGGGGGGTGGGGAGACCCAGTACTTC; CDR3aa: CASSESGLAGGGETQYF
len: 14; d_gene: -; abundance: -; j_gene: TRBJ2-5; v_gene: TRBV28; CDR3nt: TGTGCCAGCAGTTTTGGCGGGGGCTCAGAGACCCAGTACTTC; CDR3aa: CASSFGGGSETQYF
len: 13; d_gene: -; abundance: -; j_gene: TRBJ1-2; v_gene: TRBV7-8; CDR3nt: TGTGCCAGCAGCTTTGACGGGGGTGAGGGCTACACCTTC; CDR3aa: CASSFDGGEGYTF